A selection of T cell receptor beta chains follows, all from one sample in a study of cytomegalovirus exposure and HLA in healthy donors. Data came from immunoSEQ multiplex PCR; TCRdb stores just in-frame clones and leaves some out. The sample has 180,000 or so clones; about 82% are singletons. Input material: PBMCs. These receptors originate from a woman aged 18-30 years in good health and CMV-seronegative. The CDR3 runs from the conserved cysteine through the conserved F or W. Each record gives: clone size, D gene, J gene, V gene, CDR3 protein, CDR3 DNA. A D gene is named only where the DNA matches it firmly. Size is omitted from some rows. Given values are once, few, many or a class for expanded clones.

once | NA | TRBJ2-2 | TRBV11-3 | CASSSGTGRNTGELFF | TGTGCCAGCAGCTCGGGCACAGGGAGGAACACCGGGGAGCTGTTTTTT
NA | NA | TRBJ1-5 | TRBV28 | CATTGGFQPQHF | TGTGCCACCACGGGGGGCTTTCAGCCCCAGCATTTT
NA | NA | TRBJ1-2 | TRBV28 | CASSTSPGETPPYGYTF | TGTGCCAGCAGTACAAGCCCGGGGGAGACCCCGCCCTATGGCTACACCTTC
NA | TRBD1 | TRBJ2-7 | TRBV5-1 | CASSFRDREYEQYF | TGCGCCAGCAGCTTCCGGGACAGGGAGTACGAGCAGTACTTC
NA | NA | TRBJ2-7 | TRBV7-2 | CASSQDPLYEQYF | TGTGCCAGCAGCCAGGATCCTCTCTACGAGCAGTACTTC
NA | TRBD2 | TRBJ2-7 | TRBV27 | CASSLLAGGEYEQYF | TGTGCCAGCAGTTTACTAGCGGGAGGCGAATACGAGCAGTACTTC
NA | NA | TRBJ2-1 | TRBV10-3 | CAISQDYEQFF | TGTGCCATCAGCCAGGACTATGAGCAGTTCTTC
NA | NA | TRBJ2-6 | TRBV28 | CASRRQVPGSGANVLTF | TGTGCCAGCAGGCGACAGGTCCCAGGCTCTGGGGCCAACGTCCTGACTTTC
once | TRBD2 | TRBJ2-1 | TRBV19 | CASRNPIAGGDNEQFF | TGTGCCAGTAGAAACCCGATAGCGGGAGGGGACAATGAGCAGTTCTTC
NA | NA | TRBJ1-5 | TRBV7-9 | CASSPGGGQPQHF | TGTGCCAGCAGCCCTGGGGGCGGTCAGCCCCAGCATTTT
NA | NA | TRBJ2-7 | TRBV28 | CASSRHRDFYEQYF | TGTGCCAGCAGTCGTCATCGGGATTTCTACGAGCAGTACTTC
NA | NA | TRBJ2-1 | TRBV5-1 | CASSYRDNNEQFF | TGCGCCAGCAGCTACAGGGACAACAATGAGCAGTTCTTC
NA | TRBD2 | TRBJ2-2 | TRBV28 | CASRVFSGTTGELFF | TGTGCCAGCAGGGTGTTTAGCGGGACCACCGGGGAGCTGTTTTTT
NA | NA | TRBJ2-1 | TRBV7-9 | CASSYKLGGDSTYNEQFF | TGTGCCAGCAGCTATAAGCTAGGGGGGGACTCTACTTACAATGAGCAGTTCTTC
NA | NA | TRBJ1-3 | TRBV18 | CASSPQGNTIYF | TGTGCCAGCTCACCTCAGGGGAACACCATATATTTT
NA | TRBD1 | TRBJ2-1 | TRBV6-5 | CASRSTGGAENEQFF | TGTGCCAGCAGATCGACAGGGGGCGCAGAAAATGAGCAGTTCTTC
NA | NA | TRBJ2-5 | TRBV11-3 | CASSLGQNQETQYF | TGTGCCAGCAGCTTAGGACAGAACCAAGAGACCCAGTACTTC
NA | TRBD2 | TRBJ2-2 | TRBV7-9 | CAGLSRLAGNRELFF | TGTGCCGGCCTCTCCCGGCTAGCGGGTAACCGGGAGCTGTTTTTT
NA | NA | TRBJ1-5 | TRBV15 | CATSGQNQPQHF | TGTGCCACCAGCGGACAGAATCAGCCCCAGCATTTT
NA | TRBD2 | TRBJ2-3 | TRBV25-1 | CASSDKREGEDGTDTQYF | TGTGCCAGCAGTGATAAGCGGGAGGGTGAGGACGGCACAGATACGCAGTATTTT
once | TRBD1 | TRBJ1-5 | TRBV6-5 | CARGVRDRGGQPQHF | TGTGCCAGAGGGGTCCGGGACAGGGGAGGTCAGCCCCAGCATTTT
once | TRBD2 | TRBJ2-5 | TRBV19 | CASSIRPGSISGIGKTQYF | TGTGCCAGTAGTATAAGGCCCGGTTCGATTAGCGGGATCGGAAAGACCCAGTACTTC
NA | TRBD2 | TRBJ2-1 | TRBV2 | CASDSGSYNKQFF | TGTGCCAGCGATAGCGGGAGCTACAATAAGCAGTTCTTC
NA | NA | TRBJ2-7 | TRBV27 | CASSGAGGFYEQYF | TGTGCCAGCAGTGGAGCGGGCGGCTTCTACGAGCAGTACTTC
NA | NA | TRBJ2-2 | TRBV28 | CASSLSAWAIANTGELFF | TGTGCCAGCAGTTTAAGTGCTTGGGCGATCGCGAACACCGGGGAGCTGTTTTTT
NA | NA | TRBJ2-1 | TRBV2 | CASGGVHNNEQFF | TGTGCCAGCGGCGGGGTCCACAACAATGAGCAGTTCTTC
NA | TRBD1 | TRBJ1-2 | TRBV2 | CASKGTGSDYGYTF | TGTGCCAGCAAAGGGACAGGGTCAGACTATGGCTACACCTTC
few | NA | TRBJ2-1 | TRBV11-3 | CASSLISSSYNEQFF | TGTGCCAGCAGCTTAATATCGAGCTCCTACAATGAGCAGTTCTTC
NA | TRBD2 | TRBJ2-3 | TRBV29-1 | CSVETAGGGDTQYF | TGCAGCGTTGAAACCGCGGGAGGAGGAGATACGCAGTATTTT
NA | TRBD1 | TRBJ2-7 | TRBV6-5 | CASKPGQGSPYEQYF | TGTGCCAGCAAACCGGGACAGGGTTCCCCCTACGAGCAGTACTTC
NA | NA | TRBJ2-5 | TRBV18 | CASSFDRETQYF | TGTGCCAGCTCATTCGATAGAGAGACCCAGTACTTC
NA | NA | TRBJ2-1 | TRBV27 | CASSLRLSNEQFF | TGTGCCAGCAGTTTAAGACTAAGCAATGAGCAGTTCTTC
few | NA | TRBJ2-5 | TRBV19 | CASSRQYQETQYF | TGTGCCAGTAGTAGACAATACCAAGAGACCCAGTACTTC
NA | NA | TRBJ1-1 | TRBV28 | CATGVLDTEAFF | TGTGCCACCGGGGTGTTGGACACTGAAGCTTTCTTT
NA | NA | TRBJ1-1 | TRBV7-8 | CASSAGQEAFF | TGTGCCAGCAGCGCCGGACAGGAAGCTTTCTTT
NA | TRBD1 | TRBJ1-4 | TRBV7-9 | CASSWGTGTTNEKLFF | TGTGCCAGCAGTTGGGGGACAGGGACAACTAATGAAAAACTGTTTTTT
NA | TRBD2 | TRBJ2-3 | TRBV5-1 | CASSRGLDRDTQYF | TGCGCCAGCAGTCGGGGACTAGATAGGGATACGCAGTATTTT
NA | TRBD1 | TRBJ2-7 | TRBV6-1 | CASSEGGQGAEQYF | TGTGCCAGCAGTGAGGGGGGACAGGGGGCCGAGCAGTACTTC
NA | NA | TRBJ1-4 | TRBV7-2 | CASSPSGALNEKLFF | TGTGCCAGCAGCCCGTCAGGGGCCCTTAATGAAAAACTGTTTTTT
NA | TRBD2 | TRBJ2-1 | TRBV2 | CASNPPIAGVIYEQFF | TGTGCCAGCAACCCCCCCATAGCGGGAGTCATCTATGAGCAGTTCTTC
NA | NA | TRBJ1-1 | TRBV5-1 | CASSHWRGRAEAFF | TGCGCCAGCAGCCACTGGCGGGGGAGAGCTGAAGCTTTCTTT
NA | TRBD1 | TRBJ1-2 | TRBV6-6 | CASRTGNYGYTF | TGTGCCAGCCGGACAGGGAACTATGGCTACACCTTC
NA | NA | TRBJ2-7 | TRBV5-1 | CASSLSSSSSYEQYF | TGCGCCAGCAGCTTGTCGTCTAGCTCTTCCTACGAGCAGTACTTC
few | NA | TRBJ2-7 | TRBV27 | CASSNRVLGSYEQYF | TGTGCCAGCAGCAACAGGGTTCTTGGCTCCTACGAGCAGTACTTC
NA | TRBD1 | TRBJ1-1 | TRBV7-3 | CSSSLLTVTGTAGIF | TGTTCCAGCAGCTTATTGACGGTCACCGGGACAGCCGGTATTTTT
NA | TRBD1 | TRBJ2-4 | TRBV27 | CASSPRDRAKNIQYF | TGTGCCAGCAGTCCTCGGGACAGGGCCAAAAACATTCAGTACTTC
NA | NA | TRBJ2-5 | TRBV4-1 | CASSQPGLETQYF | TGCGCCAGCAGCCAACCCGGGTTAGAGACCCAGTACTTC
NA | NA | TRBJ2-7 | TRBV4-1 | CASSQGLAGDEQYF | TGCGCCAGCAGCCAGGGGCTAGCAGGGGACGAGCAGTACTTC